Listed below are T cell receptor beta chains from one sample, sequenced in a study of cytomegalovirus exposure and HLA in healthy donors. The protocol was immunoSEQ multiplex PCR, while the TCRdb copy is restricted to in-frame clones and leaves out a portion. The sample has 200,000 to 250,000 clones; approximately 81% are singletons. Material for sequencing was PBMCs. Every receptor here comes from a man under 40 in good health and CMV-seronegative. Both conserved end residues are part of each CDR3. D genes are given only for firm matches. Clone size is given for some rows only: seen once, a few or many times, or a class if the clone is expanded.

J	V	D	size	CDR3	DNA
TRBJ1-1	TRBV27	-	-	CASSLTDGRTEAFF	TGTGCCAGCAGTTTGACCGACGGGAGAACTGAAGCTTTCTTT
TRBJ2-3	TRBV9	-	-	CASSVDGLLDTQYF	TGTGCCAGCAGCGTAGACGGACTACTCGATACGCAGTATTTT
TRBJ1-1	TRBV6-6	-	-	CASSPVGGVENTEAFF	TGTGCCAGCAGTCCCGTCGGGGGGGTAGAGAACACTGAAGCTTTCTTT
TRBJ2-5	TRBV7-2	TRBD2	-	CASSPVAGTQETQYF	TGTGCCAGCAGCCCTGTAGCGGGGACGCAAGAGACCCAGTACTTC
TRBJ1-1	TRBV9	-	-	CASSVASGGWNTEAFF	TGTGCCAGCAGCGTAGCTAGCGGGGGGTGGAACACTGAAGCTTTCTTT
TRBJ1-1	TRBV28	-	-	CASSGQSWGVRGMNTEAFF	TGTGCCAGCAGTGGTCAGAGTTGGGGGGTCCGGGGTATGAACACTGAAGCTTTCTTT
TRBJ2-1	TRBV5-1	TRBD1	-	CASSLGGTASNEQFF	TGCGCCAGCAGCTTGGGAGGGACAGCTTCTAATGAGCAGTTCTTC
TRBJ2-1	TRBV15	TRBD1	once	CATSRDRSYNEQFF	TGTGCCACCAGCAGGGACAGGTCCTACAATGAGCAGTTCTTC
TRBJ2-5	TRBV29-1	TRBD2	-	CSVAPPLGGRETQYF	TGCAGCGTCGCCCCCCCATTGGGAGGGAGAGAGACCCAGTACTTC
TRBJ1-2	TRBV28	-	-	CASSSLQGYGYTF	TGTGCCAGCAGTTCTCTCCAGGGATACGGCTACACCTTC
TRBJ1-1	TRBV18	-	-	CASSPGQIIMNTEAFF	TGTGCCAGCTCACCCGGACAGATTATCATGAACACTGAAGCTTTCTTT
TRBJ1-1	TRBV9	-	-	CASSVGQGPTEAFF	TGTGCCAGCAGCGTAGGGCAGGGGCCAACCGAAGCTTTCTTT
TRBJ2-1	TRBV9	TRBD2	-	CASSPLAGNSYNEQFF	TGTGCCAGCAGCCCCCTAGCGGGGAACTCCTACAATGAGCAGTTCTTC
TRBJ2-7	TRBV28	-	-	CASSLGQAFYEQYF	TGTGCCAGCAGTCTGGGCCAAGCCTTCTACGAGCAGTACTTC
TRBJ2-3	TRBV2	TRBD2	-	CASTLRGSTDTQYF	TGTGCCAGCACCTTGCGGGGGAGCACAGATACGCAGTATTTT
TRBJ2-5	TRBV6-5	TRBD2	-	CASEAGAQRGTQYF	TGTGCCAGTGAAGCGGGGGCCCAACGAGGGACCCAGTACTTC
TRBJ2-3	TRBV7-9	-	-	CASRSPPDTQYF	TGTGCCAGCAGATCCCCTCCAGATACGCAGTATTTT
TRBJ2-4	TRBV28	TRBD1	-	CASRELGTGKANIQYF	TGTGCCAGCAGGGAGCTCGGGACAGGGAAAGCGAACATTCAGTACTTC
TRBJ2-4	TRBV6-5	-	-	CASSLGAGINIQYF	TGTGCCAGCAGTCTTGGAGCCGGGATAAACATTCAGTACTTC
TRBJ2-1	TRBV4-3	-	-	CASSREREAYNEQFF	TGCGCCAGCAGCCGGGAGAGGGAGGCCTACAATGAGCAGTTCTTC
TRBJ1-1	TRBV28	-	few	CASSLYQGMNTEAFF	TGTGCCAGCAGTTTATATCAGGGGATGAACACTGAAGCTTTCTTT
TRBJ1-5	TRBV19	-	-	CASSIRTGQPQHF	TGTGCCAGTAGTATACGGACTGGGCAGCCCCAGCATTTT
TRBJ2-2	TRBV27	TRBD1	-	CASSRTGPGELFF	TGTGCCAGCAGTCGGACAGGGCCCGGGGAGCTGTTTTTT
TRBJ2-5	TRBV6-1	-	-	CASSEARASAQATQYF	TGTGCCAGCAGTGAAGCGAGGGCTAGCGCCCAAGCGACCCAGTACTTC
TRBJ2-7	TRBV29-1	TRBD1	-	CSVVEGAVEQYF	TGCAGCGTTGTAGAGGGGGCGGTTGAGCAGTACTTC
TRBJ2-1	TRBV6-5	-	-	CASRGNRGQGNEQFF	TGTGCCAGCAGGGGTAATAGGGGTCAGGGGAATGAGCAGTTCTTC
TRBJ1-2	TRBV5-1	TRBD1	once	CASSLGTGANYGYTF	TGCGCCAGCAGCTTGGGGACAGGGGCGAACTATGGCTACACCTTC
TRBJ2-7	TRBV15	TRBD1	-	CATSRGQGLPIYEQYF	TGTGCCACCAGCAGGGGACAGGGGCTACCGATCTACGAGCAGTACTTC
TRBJ1-4	TRBV19	TRBD1	-	CASSMWDRTNEKLFF	TGTGCCAGTAGTATGTGGGACAGAACTAATGAAAAACTGTTTTTT
TRBJ2-7	TRBV28	-	few	CASTQVAEIYEQYF	TGTGCCAGCACCCAAGTAGCGGAGATTTACGAGCAGTACTTC
TRBJ2-7	TRBV7-9	TRBD1	-	CSSSDTRDRGRYEQYF	TGTTCCAGCAGCGACACGCGAGACAGGGGAAGGTACGAGCAGTACTTC
TRBJ1-4	TRBV5-4	-	-	CASSLESGEKLFF	TGTGCCAGCAGCTTAGAGTCAGGAGAAAAACTGTTTTTT
TRBJ2-3	TRBV5-6	-	once	CASSQTGGGTDTQYF	TGTGCCAGCAGCCAAACCGGAGGGGGCACAGATACGCAGTATTTT
TRBJ1-5	TRBV7-8	TRBD1	-	CASSLSGQGNQPQHF	TGTGCCAGCAGCTTATCGGGACAGGGTAATCAGCCCCAGCATTTT
TRBJ2-7	TRBV6-4	TRBD1	-	CASSQGQGYEQYF	TGTGCCAGCAGTCAAGGACAGGGGTACGAGCAGTACTTC
TRBJ2-1	TRBV9	-	-	CASSVAQWASYNEQFF	TGTGCCAGCAGCGTAGCTCAGTGGGCCTCCTACAATGAGCAGTTCTTC
TRBJ2-7	TRBV2	-	once	CASNIQGGTYEQYF	TGTGCCAGCAATATACAGGGTGGGACCTACGAGCAGTACTTC
TRBJ1-5	TRBV6-1	-	-	CASRQGYSNQPQHF	TGTGCCAGCAGACAGGGCTATAGCAATCAGCCCCAGCATTTT
TRBJ2-7	TRBV9	TRBD1	-	CASSVDPDRTYEQYF	TGTGCCAGCAGCGTAGACCCGGACAGGACCTACGAGCAGTACTTC
TRBJ2-7	TRBV5-4	TRBD1	-	CASSSPGQGDRLEYF	TGTGCCAGCAGCTCCCCGGGACAGGGTGATAGGCTGGAGTACTTC
TRBJ2-5	TRBV5-1	TRBD2	-	CASSPGGETQYF	TGCGCCAGCAGCCCGGGGGGGGAGACCCAGTACTTC
TRBJ1-1	TRBV29-1	-	-	CSVVDYRAEAFF	TGCAGCGTCGTCGATTACAGGGCTGAAGCTTTCTTT
TRBJ1-3	TRBV6-1	-	-	CASSEAWSGSAIGNTIYF	TGTGCCAGCAGTGAAGCCTGGAGTGGCAGCGCCATTGGAAACACCATATATTTT
TRBJ1-1	TRBV27	-	-	CASIEWFEAFF	TGTGCCAGCATTGAGTGGTTCGAAGCTTTCTTT
TRBJ1-3	TRBV9	-	-	CASSVAQQGRAGNTIYF	TGTGCCAGCAGCGTAGCTCAGCAGGGAAGAGCTGGAAACACCATATATTTT
TRBJ2-3	TRBV9	-	-	CASSVEGSTDTQYF	TGTGCCAGCAGCGTAGAGGGGTCCACAGATACGCAGTATTTT
TRBJ2-1	TRBV10-1	-	-	CASSESDNHNEQFF	TGCGCCAGCAGTGAGTCGGACAACCACAATGAGCAGTTCTTC
TRBJ1-1	TRBV5-1	-	-	CASSPRRNGGNTEAFF	TGCGCCAGCAGCCCCCGCCGGAACGGCGGCAACACTGAAGCTTTCTTT
TRBJ2-3	TRBV10-1	TRBD2	-	CASSRDYSSSTDTQYF	TGCGCCAGCAGTCGGGACTATAGTTCTAGCACAGATACGCAGTATTTT
TRBJ1-4	TRBV7-9	-	few	CASSPYSGNEKLFF	TGTGCCAGCAGCCCTTATTCGGGGAATGAAAAACTGTTTTTT